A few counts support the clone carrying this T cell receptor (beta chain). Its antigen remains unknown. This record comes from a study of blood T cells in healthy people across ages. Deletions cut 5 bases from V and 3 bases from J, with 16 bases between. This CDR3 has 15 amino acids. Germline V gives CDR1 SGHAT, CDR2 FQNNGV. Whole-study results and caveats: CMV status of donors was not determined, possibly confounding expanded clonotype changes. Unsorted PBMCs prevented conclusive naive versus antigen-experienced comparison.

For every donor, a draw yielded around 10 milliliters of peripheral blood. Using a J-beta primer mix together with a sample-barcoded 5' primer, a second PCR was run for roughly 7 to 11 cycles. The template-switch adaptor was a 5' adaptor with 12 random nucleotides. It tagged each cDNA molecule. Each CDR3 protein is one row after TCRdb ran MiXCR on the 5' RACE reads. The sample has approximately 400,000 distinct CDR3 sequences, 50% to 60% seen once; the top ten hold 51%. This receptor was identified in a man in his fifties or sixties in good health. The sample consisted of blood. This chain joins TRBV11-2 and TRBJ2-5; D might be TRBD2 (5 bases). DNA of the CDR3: TGTGCCAGCAGCCACGGAGGCGGGTACGAAGAGACCCAGTACTTC. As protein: CASSHGGGYEETQYF.